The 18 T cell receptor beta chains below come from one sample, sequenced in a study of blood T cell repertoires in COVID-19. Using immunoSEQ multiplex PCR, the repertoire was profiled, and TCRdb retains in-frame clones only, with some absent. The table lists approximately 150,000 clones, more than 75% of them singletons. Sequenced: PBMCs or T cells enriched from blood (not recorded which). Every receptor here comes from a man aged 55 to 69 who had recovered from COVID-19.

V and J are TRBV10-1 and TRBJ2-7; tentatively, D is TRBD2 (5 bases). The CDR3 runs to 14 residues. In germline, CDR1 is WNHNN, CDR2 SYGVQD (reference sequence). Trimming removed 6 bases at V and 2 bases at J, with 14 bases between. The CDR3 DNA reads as TGCGCCAGCAGGGGAATGCGGGCTCCCTACGAGCAGTACTTC. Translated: CASRGMRAPYEQYF.

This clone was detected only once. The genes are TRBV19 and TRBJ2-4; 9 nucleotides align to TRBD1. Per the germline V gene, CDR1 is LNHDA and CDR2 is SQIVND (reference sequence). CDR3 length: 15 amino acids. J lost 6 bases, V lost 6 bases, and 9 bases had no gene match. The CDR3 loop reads CASSPPGQGGNIQYF. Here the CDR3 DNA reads TGTGCCAGTAGCCCCCCGGGACAGGGTGGAAACATTCAGTACTTC.

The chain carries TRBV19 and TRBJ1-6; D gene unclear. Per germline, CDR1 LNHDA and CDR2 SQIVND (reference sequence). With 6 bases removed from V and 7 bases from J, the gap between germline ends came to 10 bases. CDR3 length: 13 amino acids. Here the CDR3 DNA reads TGTGCCAGTAGCCTCGGGGTCAATTCACCCCTCCACTTT. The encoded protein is CASSLGVNSPLHF.

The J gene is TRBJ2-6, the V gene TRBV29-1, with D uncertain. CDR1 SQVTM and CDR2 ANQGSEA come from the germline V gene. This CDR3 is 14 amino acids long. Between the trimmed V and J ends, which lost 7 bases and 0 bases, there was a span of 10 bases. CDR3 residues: CSARGASGANVLTF. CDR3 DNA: TGCAGCGCGAGAGGTGCCTCTGGGGCCAACGTCCTGACTTTC.

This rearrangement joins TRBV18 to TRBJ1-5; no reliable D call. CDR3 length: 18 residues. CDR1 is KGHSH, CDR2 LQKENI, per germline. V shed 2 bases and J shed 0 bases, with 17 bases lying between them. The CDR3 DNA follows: TGTGCCAGCTCACCAAGTAACGTACCCCCCTATAGCAATCAGCCCCAGCATTTT. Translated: CASSPSNVPPYSNQPQHF.

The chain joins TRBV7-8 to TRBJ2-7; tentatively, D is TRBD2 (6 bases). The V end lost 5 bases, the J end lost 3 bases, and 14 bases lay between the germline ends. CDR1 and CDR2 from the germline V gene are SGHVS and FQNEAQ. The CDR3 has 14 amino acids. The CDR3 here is CASSRLGGSYEQYF. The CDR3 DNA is TGTGCCAGCAGCCGACTGGGGGGAAGCTACGAGCAGTACTTC.

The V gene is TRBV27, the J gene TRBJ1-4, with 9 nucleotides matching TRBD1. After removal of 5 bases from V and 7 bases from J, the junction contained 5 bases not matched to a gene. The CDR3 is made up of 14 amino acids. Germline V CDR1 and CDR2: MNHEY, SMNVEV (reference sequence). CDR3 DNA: TGTGCCAGCAGTCCGGGACAGGGAGGTGAAAAACTGTTTTTT. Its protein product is CASSPGQGGEKLFF.

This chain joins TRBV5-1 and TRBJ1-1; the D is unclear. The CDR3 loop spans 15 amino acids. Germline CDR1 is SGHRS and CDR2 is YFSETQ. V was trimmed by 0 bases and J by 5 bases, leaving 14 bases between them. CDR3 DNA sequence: TGCGCCAGCAGCTTGGAGGCGGGCGGGTGGACTGAAGCTTTCTTT. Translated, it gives CASSLEAGGWTEAFF.

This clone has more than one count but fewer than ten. CDR3 bases: TGTGCCAGCAGTAAGCCGGGACAGGGGCTTTCACCCCTCCACTTT. Encoded protein: CASSKPGQGLSPLHF. The V call is TRBV28, the J call TRBJ1-6; TRBD1 agrees at 10 bases. V shed 5 bases and J 9 bases; nucleotides not matched to a gene: 7. The CDR3 spans 15 residues. Germline V gives CDR1 MDHEN, CDR2 SYDVKM.

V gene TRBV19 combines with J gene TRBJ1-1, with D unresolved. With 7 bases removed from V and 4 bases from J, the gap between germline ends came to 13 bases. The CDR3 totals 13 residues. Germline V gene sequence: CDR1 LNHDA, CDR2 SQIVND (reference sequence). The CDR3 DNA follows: TGTGCCAGTATCGGCCGGGTCCGCACTGAAGCTTTCTTT. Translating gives CASIGRVRTEAFF.

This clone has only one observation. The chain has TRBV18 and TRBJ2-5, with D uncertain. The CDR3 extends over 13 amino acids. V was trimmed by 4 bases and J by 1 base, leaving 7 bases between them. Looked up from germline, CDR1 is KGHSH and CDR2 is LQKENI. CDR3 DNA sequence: TGTGCCAGCTCACAGCAGGTCCAAGAGACCCAGTACTTC. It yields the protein CASSQQVQETQYF.

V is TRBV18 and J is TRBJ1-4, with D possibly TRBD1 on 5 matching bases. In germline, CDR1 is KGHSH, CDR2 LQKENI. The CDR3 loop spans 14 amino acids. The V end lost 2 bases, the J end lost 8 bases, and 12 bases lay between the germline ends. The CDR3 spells CASSPGRVQEKLFF. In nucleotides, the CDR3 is TGTGCCAGCTCACCAGGCAGGGTTCAAGAAAAACTGTTTTTT.

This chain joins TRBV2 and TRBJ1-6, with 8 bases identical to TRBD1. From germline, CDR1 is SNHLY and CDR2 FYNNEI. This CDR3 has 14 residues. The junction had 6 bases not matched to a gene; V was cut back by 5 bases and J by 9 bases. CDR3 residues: CASSLDRGRSPLHF. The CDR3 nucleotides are TGTGCCAGCAGTCTCGACAGGGGACGTTCACCCCTCCACTTT.

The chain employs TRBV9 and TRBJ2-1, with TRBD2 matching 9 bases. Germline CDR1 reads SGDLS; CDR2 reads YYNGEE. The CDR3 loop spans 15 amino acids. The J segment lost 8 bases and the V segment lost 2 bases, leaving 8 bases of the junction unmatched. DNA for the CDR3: TGTGCCAGCAGCGTCGGGGCGTTAGCGGGGGATGAGCAGTTCTTC. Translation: CASSVGALAGDEQFF.

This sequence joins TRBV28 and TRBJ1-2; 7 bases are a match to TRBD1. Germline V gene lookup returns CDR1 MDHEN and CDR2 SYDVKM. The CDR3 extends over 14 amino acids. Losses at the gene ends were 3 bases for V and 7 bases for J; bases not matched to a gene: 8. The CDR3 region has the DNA TGTGCCAGCAGTTTCATGGACAGGTTTAGTGGCTACACCTTC. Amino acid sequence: CASSFMDRFSGYTF.

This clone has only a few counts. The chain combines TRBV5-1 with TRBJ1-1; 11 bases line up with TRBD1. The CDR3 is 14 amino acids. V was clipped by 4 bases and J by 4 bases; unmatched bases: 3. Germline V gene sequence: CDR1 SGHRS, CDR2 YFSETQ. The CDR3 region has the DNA TGCGCCAGCAGCACCGGGACAGGGGGCACTGAAGCTTTCTTT. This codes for CASSTGTGGTEAFF.

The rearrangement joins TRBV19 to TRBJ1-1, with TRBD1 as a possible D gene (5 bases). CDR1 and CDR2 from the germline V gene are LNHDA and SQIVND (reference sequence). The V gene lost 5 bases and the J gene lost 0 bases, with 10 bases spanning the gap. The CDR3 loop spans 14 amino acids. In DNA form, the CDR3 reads TGTGCCAGTAGTGTACGACAGATGAACACTGAAGCTTTCTTT. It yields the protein CASSVRQMNTEAFF.

CDR3 residues: CASSRSGDTQYF. CDR3 DNA: TGTGCCAGCAGCCGGTCGGGAGATACGCAGTATTTT. The chain recombines TRBV7-3 with TRBJ2-3; D is ambiguous. This CDR3 region has 12 residues. Germline CDR1 and CDR2: SGHTA and FQGTGA. V was cut by 5 bases and J by 5 bases, with 8 bases left in between.